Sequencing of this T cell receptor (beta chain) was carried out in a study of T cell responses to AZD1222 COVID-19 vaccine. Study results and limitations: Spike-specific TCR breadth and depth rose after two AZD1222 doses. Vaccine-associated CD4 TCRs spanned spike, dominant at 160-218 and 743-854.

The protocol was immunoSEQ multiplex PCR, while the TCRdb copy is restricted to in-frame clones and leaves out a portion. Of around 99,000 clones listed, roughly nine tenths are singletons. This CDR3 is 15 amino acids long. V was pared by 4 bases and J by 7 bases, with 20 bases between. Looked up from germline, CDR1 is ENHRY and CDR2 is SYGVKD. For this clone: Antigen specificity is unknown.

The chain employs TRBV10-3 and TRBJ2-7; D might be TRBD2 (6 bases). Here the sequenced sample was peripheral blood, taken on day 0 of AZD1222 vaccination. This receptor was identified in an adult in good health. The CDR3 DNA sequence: TGTGCCATCAGTGCCCCCGGAGGGGTCGAGGGGGAGCAGTACTTC. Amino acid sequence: CAISAPGGVEGEQYF.